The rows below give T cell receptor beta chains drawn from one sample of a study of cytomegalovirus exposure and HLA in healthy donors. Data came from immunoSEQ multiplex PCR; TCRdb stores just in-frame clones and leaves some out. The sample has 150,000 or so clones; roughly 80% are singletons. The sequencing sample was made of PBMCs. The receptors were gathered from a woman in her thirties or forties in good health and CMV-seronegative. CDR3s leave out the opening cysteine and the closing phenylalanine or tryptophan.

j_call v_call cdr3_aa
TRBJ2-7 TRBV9 ASSVDAGLAYEQY
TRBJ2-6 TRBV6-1 AGSPRGPGANVLT
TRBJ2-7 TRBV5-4 ASSLGGAGGSYEQY
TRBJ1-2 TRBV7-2 ASSPVGQGYGYT
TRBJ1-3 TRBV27 ASSLTGQINSGNTIY
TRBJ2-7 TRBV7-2 ASSSRPTSGSLAPHEQY
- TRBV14 ASSPSGGRTYEQY
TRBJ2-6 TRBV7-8 ASSLVMAAGANVLT
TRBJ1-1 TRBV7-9 ASSLRTTGNTEAF
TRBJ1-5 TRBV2 ASNRDKNQPQH
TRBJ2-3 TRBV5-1 ASSYTGGTSPDTQY
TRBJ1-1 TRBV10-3 ASQGLNTEAF
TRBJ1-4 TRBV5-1 ASSRTGQQNEKLF
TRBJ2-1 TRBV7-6 ASSLASDKQF
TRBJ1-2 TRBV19 ASSIEGSRLYGYT
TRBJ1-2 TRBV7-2 ASSSTFIAIGYT
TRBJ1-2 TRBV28 ASSSGQNYGYT
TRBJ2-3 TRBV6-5 ASSEADRGTQY
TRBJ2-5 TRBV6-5 ASSYSTGRLATQY
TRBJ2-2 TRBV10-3 AARDSRLAGDTGELF
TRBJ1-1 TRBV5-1 ASSWGQGNTEAF
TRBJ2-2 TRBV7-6 ASSLNTGELF
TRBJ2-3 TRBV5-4 VSSLTGGPADTQY
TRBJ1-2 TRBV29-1 SVSGGPQGYT
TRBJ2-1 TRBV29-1 SVPDRGPYNEQF
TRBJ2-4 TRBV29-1 SVEGGTKNIQY
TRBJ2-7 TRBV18 ASSRTGDYEQY
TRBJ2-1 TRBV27 ASSLLAGLTYNEQF
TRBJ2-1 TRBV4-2 ASSQGGRGGYNEQF
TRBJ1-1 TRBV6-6 ASSWGARLEAF
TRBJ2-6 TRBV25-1 ASSEYMLSGANVLT
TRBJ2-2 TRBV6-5 ASAQGKNTGELF
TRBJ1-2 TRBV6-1 ASSETDYGYGYT
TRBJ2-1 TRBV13 ASSLVAGGNEQF
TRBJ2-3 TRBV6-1 ASSQGGSGGAHDTQY
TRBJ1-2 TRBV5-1 ASSLAGAVYT
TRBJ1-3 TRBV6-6 ASNALQGSGNTIY
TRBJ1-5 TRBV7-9 ASSFSPESGQPQH
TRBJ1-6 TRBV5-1 ASSLRTGGDSPLH
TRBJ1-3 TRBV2 ASSEPLGNTIY
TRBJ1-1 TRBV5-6 ASSLAWQTVSSNTEAF
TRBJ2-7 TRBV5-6 ASSSRFRASTYEQY